This T cell receptor beta chain originates from a study of blood T cells in healthy people across ages. Regarding the study as a whole: Roughly linear declines in TCR beta diversity per million T cells occurred with age.

With a J-beta primer mix and a sample-barcoded 5' primer, a second PCR ran 7 to 11 cycles. MiXCR, applied by TCRdb to the 5' RACE reads, yields one record per CDR3 protein. The repertoire holds 450,000 to 600,000 distinct CDR3 sequences, with about 27% as singletons. From germline, CDR1 is MNHEY and CDR2 SMNVEV (reference sequence). The CDR3 is made up of 15 amino acids. The V end was cut by 4 bases, the J end by 4 bases, with 14 bases between. This clonotype was seen only once. Its antigen is undetermined. This sample was also put to use in a study of T cells of mothers and their children. That investigation notes: Per mother, over 8 million TCR beta CDR3 reads were obtained; per child, about 3 million.

The sequence was collected from a boy younger than 10 in good health. The V call is TRBV27, the J call TRBJ2-1, with D possibly TRBD1 on 6 matching bases. Specimen: blood. The CDR3 spells CASSYLDSLYNEQFF. CDR3 nucleotides: TGTGCCAGCAGTTATCTGGACAGCCTATACAATGAGCAGTTCTTC.